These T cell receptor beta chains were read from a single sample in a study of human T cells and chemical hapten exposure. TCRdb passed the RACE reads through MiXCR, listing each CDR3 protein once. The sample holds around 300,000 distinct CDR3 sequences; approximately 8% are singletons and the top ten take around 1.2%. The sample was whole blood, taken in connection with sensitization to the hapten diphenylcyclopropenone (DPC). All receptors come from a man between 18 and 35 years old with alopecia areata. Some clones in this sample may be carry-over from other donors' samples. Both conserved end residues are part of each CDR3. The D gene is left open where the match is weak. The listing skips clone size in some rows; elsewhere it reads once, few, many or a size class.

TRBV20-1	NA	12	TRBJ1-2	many	TGCAGTGCTAGCCGAACTAACTATGGCTACACCTTC	CSASRTNYGYTF
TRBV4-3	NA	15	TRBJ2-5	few	TGCGCCAGCAGCCAAGGGAACCGGGAACAAGAGACCCAGTACTTC	CASSQGNREQETQYF
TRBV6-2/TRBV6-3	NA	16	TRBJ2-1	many	TGTGCCAGCAGTTACACGGGGTCCAGCTGGGACAATGAGCAGTTCTTC	CASSYTGSSWDNEQFF
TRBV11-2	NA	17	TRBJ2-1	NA	TGTGCCAGCAGTTTTCCCAACTCCAAGAGCTCCTACAATGAGCAGTTCTTC	CASSFPNSKSSYNEQFF
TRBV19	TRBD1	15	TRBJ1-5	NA	TGTGCCAGTAGTTGGGGGACAGATAGCAATCAGCCCCAGCATTTT	CASSWGTDSNQPQHF
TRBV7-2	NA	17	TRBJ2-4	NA	TGTGCCAGCAGCAGTGGGGGGGCTATTCTAGCCAAAAACATTCAGTACTTC	CASSSGGAILAKNIQYF
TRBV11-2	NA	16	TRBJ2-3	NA	TGTGCCAGCAGCTTTAGGACGTTCCTTAGCACAGATACGCAGTATTTT	CASSFRTFLSTDTQYF
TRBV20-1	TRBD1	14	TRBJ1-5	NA	TGCAGTGCTACCAGGGGGGATAGCAATCAGCCCCAGCATTTT	CSATRGDSNQPQHF
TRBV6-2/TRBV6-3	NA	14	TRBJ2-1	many	TGTGCCAGCAGTTTAGCCGGGGCCTACAATGAGCAGTTCTTC	CASSLAGAYNEQFF
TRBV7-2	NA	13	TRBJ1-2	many	TGTGCCAGCAGCCGTGCAGGGAACTATGGCTACACCTTC	CASSRAGNYGYTF
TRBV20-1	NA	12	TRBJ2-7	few	TGCAGTGGGTCATCAGACCCCTACGAGCAGTACTTC	CSGSSDPYEQYF
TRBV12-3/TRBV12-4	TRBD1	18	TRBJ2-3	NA	TGTGCCAGCAGTGGACAAGGGACAGGTGATTTTGGCACAGATACGCAGTATTTT	CASSGQGTGDFGTDTQYF
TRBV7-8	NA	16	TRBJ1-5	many	TGTGCCAGCAGCTTATATGGGAGGGGTAGCAATCAGCCCCAGCATTTT	CASSLYGRGSNQPQHF
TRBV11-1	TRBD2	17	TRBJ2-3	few	TGTGCCAGCAGCTCCTACCTGACTAGCGGGGCCGAAGATACGCAGTATTTT	CASSSYLTSGAEDTQYF
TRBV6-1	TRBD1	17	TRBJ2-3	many	TGTGCCAGCAGTCCGGGACAGGGGCCGACGGTCCCAGATACGCAGTATTTT	CASSPGQGPTVPDTQYF
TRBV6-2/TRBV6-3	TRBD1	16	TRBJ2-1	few	TGTGCCAGCAGCCCGTGGGGGACAGGGAGGGACAATGAGCAGTTCTTC	CASSPWGTGRDNEQFF
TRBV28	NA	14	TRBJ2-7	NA	TGTGCCAGCACCCCCAGCGGAAGCTCCTACGAGCAGTACTTC	CASTPSGSSYEQYF
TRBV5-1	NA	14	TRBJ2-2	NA	TGCGCCAGCAGCTTGGCGACTGTCCCCGGGGAGCTGTTTTTT	CASSLATVPGELFF
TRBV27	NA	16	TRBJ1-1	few	TGTGCCAGCAGTTTATCCCTTGCGTTCTTGAACACTGAAGCTTTCTTT	CASSLSLAFLNTEAFF
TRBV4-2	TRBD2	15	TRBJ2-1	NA	TGTGCCAGCAGCCGCGGGACTAGCGGATCCAATGAGCAGTTCTTC	CASSRGTSGSNEQFF
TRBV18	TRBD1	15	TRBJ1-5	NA	TGTGCCAGCTCATCGACCGGGACAGCTAATCAGCCCCAGCATTTT	CASSSTGTANQPQHF
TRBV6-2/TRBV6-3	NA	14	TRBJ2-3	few	TGTGCCAGCAGTCCCGATGGGCCGGTAGATACGCAGTATTTT	CASSPDGPVDTQYF
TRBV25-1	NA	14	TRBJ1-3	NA	TGTGCCAGCAGTGAGGCCGTAACGCGAAACACCATATATTTT	CASSEAVTRNTIYF
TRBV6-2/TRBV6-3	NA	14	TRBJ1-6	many	TGTGCCAGCACCCAGATAAGAAGTAGCTCACCCCTCCACTTT	CASTQIRSSSPLHF
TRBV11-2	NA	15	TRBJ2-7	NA	TGTGCCAGCAGCTTCAGCGGGACAAGAGCCTACGAGCAGTACTTC	CASSFSGTRAYEQYF
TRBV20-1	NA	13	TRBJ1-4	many	TGCAGTGCTCACCGGGACACCAATGAAAAACTGTTTTTT	CSAHRDTNEKLFF
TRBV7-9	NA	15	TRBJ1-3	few	TGTGCCAGCAGCTTGGGGGTACCAACTGGAAACACCATATATTTT	CASSLGVPTGNTIYF
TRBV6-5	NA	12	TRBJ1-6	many	TGTGCCAGCAGGGTTAGTGGGTCACCCCTCCACTTT	CASRVSGSPLHF
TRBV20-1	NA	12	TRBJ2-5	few	TGCAGTGTGAAGGGACGGATAGAGACCCAGTACTTC	CSVKGRIETQYF
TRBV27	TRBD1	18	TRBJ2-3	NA	TGTGCCAGCAGTTTATTCCCGAAGGACAGGGGTGGGACAGATACGCAGTATTTT	CASSLFPKDRGGTDTQYF
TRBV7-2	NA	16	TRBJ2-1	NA	TGTGCCAGCAGCTTAGATCGGGGGCGCTTTTACAATGAGCAGTTCTTC	CASSLDRGRFYNEQFF
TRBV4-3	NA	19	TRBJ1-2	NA	TGCGCCAGCAGCTTTAAGGGAAGTGGACCTGGACAGACCTTCTATGGCTACACCTTC	CASSFKGSGPGQTFYGYTF
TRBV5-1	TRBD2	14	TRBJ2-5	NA	TGCGCCAGCAGCTGGGGACTAGTCGCGGAGACCCAGTACTTC	CASSWGLVAETQYF
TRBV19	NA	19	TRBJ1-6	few	TGTGCCAGTAGTATAGATTTGATTTGGGCACCCTCGGATAATTCACCCCTCCACTTT	CASSIDLIWAPSDNSPLHF
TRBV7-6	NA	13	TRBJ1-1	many	TGTGCCAGCAGCTTAGTGGCGGGGATTGAAGCTTTCTTT	CASSLVAGIEAFF
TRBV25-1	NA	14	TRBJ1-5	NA	TGTGCCAGCAGTGAAGGGGGCGGCAATCAGCCCCAGCATTTT	CASSEGGGNQPQHF
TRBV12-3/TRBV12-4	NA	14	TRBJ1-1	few	TGTGCCAGCAGTTTTGGTCACCAGAACACTGAAGCTTTCTTT	CASSFGHQNTEAFF
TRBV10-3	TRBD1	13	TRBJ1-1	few	TGTGCCATCGGGGGGACAGGGCAGGCTGAAGCTTTCTTT	CAIGGTGQAEAFF
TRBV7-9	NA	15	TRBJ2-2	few	TGTGCCAGCAGCTTAGCGCGGGAGAACACCGGGGAGCTGTTTTTT	CASSLARENTGELFF
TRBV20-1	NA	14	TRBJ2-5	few	TGCAGTGCTGATTCAGGCGGACCCGGGGAGACCCAGTACTTC	CSADSGGPGETQYF